This T cell receptor beta chain was identified in a study of T cells in Graves' hyperthyroidism and ophthalmopathy. About this clonotype itself: What it recognizes is unknown.

The CDR3 contains 17 residues. V shed 6 bases and J 2 bases; nucleotides not matched to a gene: 15. CDR1 and CDR2 (germline): SEHNR, FQNEAQ (reference sequence). Clinical symptoms, serum thyroxine and TRAb, thyroid ultrasound and orbital computed tomography together formed the diagnostic basis. What was amplified from RNA transcripts were TCR beta CDR3 regions. Using the HTBI primer set, a first-round RT-PCR was run on the TCR CDR3. From the multiplex PCR reads, TCRdb called clonotypes with MiXCR, one entry per CDR3 protein. Seen here are over 650,000 distinct CDR3 sequences, 45% observed once, and the top ten hold 6.5% to 9%. Notes on the study in general: Researchers report that a 13 V-J model separated ophthalmopathy from stable hyperthyroidism. Ophthalmopathy, as predicted by the model, came a median around 7 months after the prediction. Most clonotypes expanded in thyroid above 0.001 were likewise present in blood.

The specimen sequenced was peripheral blood or thyroid tissue (not recorded which). The receptor comes from an adult man with Graves' disease, either hyperthyroidism or ophthalmopathy (not recorded which). This chain uses TRBV7-9 with TRBJ1-1; 7 bases match TRBD1. CDR3 residues: CASSTRQGRNQNTEAFF. DNA of the CDR3: TGTGCCAGCAGTACCAGACAGGGCCGCAATCAAAACACTGAAGCTTTCTTT.